The table lists the clone carrying this TCR beta chain with a few counts. Its antigen remains unknown. The data originate from a study of human T cells and chemical hapten exposure. Time point of the sample: patch test 1, 2 weeks after DPC sensitization. Treatment in this sample: therapeutic diphenylcyclopropenone sensitization with weekly scalp DPC. Study-wide results and caveats: Alopecia affected the donors, so their immune response may differ from healthy people's.

CDR3 length equals 13 residues. The V gene's germline CDR1 is MNHNS and CDR2 SASEGT. With 6 bases removed from V and 7 bases from J, the gap between germline ends came to 13 bases. MiXCR, applied by TCRdb to the RACE reads, yields one record per CDR3 protein. The sample shows 100,000 or so distinct CDR3 sequences, about 10% of them seen only once. The chain combines TRBV6-1 with TRBJ1-5; no definite D call. The sample consisted of whole blood, taken in connection with sensitization to the hapten diphenylcyclopropenone (DPC). The TCR comes from a man aged 40-50 years with alopecia areata. Some clones in this sample may be carry-over from other donors' samples. The CDR3 loop reads CASSQAAGQPQHF. The CDR3 DNA reads TGTGCCAGCAGCCAGGCGGCGGGACAGCCCCAGCATTTT.